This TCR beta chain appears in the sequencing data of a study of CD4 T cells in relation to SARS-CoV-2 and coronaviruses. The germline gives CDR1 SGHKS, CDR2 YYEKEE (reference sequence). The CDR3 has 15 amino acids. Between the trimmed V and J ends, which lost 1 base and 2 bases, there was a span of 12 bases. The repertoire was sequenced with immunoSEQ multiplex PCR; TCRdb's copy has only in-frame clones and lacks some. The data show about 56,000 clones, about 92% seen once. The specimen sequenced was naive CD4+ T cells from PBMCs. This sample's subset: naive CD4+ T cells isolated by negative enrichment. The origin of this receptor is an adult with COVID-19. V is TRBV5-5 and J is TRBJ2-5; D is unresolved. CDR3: CASSLSLTPQETQYF. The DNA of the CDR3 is TGTGCCAGCAGCTTGAGCCTTACACCTCAAGAGACCCAGTACTTC.